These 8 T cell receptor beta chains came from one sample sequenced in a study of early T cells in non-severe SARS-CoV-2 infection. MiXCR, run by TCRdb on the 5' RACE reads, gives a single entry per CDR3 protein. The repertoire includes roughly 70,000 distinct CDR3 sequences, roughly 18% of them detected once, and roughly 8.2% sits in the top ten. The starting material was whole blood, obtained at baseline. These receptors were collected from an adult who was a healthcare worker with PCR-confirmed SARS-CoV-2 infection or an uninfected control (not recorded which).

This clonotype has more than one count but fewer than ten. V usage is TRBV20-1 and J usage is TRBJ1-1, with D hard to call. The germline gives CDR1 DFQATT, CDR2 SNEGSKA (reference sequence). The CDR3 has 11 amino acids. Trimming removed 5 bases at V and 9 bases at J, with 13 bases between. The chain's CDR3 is CSARVDRKAFF. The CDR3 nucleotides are TGCAGTGCTCGGGTAGATCGGAAAGCTTTCTTT.

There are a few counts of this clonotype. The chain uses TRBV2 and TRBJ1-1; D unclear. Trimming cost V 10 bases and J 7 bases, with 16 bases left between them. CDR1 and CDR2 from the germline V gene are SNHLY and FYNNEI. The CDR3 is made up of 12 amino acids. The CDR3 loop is CANHNPGFEAFF. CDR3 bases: TGTGCCAACCATAATCCCGGGTTTGAAGCTTTCTTT.

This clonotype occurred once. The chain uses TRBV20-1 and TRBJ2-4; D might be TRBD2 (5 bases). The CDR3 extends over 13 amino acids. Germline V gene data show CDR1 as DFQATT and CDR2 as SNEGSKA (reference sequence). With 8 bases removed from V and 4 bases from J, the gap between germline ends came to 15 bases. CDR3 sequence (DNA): TGCAGTCCTATTGACGGACTGAAAAACATTCAGTACTTC. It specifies CSPIDGLKNIQYF.

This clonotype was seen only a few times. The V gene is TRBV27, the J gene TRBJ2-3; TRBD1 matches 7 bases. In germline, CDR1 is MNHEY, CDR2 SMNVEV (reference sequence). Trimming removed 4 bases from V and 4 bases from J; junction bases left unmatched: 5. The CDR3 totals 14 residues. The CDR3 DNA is TGTGCCAGCAGTTCCCGACAGGGTCCAGATACGCAGTATTTT. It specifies CASSSRQGPDTQYF.

The CDR3 DNA reads as TGCGCCAGCAGCTTGGAGGGGACTAGCGGTTTGGATACGCAGTATTTT. Its protein product is CASSLEGTSGLDTQYF. V and J are TRBV5-1 and TRBJ2-3; 11 bases agree with TRBD2. Looked up from germline, CDR1 is SGHRS and CDR2 is YFSETQ. The V and J ends lost 0 bases and 6 bases, in that order; junction bases with no gene match: 6. There are 16 residues in the CDR3.

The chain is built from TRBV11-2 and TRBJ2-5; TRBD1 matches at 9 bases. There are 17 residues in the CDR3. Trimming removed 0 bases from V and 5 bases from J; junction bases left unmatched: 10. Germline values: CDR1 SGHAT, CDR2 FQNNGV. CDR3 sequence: CASSLEWDREDGETQYF. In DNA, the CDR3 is TGTGCCAGCAGCTTAGAATGGGACAGGGAAGATGGTGAGACCCAGTACTTC.

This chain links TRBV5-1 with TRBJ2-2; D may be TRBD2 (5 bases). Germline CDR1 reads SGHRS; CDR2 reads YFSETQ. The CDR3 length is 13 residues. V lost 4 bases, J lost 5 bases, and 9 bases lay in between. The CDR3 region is CASSPAVTGELFF. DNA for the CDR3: TGCGCCAGCAGCCCAGCGGTTACCGGGGAGCTGTTTTTT.

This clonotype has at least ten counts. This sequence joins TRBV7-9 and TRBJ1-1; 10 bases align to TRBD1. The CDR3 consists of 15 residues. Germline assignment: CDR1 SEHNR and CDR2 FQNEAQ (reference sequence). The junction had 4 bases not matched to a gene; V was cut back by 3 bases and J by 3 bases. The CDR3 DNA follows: TGTGCCAGCAGCTTTGGACAGGGGGGCGACACTGAAGCTTTCTTT. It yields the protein CASSFGQGGDTEAFF. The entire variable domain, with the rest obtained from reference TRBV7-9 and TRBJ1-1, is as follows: DTGVSQNPRHKITKRGQNVTFRCDPISEHNRLYWYRQTLGQGPEFLTYFQNEAQLEKSRLLSDRFSAERPKGSFSTLEIQRTEQGDSAMYLCASSFGQGGDTEAFFGQGTRLTVV.